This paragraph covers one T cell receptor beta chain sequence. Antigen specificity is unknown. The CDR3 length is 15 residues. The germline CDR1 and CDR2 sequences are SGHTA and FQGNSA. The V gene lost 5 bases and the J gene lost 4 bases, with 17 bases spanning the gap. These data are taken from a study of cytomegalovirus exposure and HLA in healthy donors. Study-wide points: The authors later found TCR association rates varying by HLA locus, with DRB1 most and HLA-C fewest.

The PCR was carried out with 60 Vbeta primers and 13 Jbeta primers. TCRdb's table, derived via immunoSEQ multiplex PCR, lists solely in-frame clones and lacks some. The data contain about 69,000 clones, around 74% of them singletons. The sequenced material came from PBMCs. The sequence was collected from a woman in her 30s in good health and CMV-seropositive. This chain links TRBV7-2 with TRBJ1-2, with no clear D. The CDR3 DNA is TGTGCCAGCAGCCCAAGCCGGGTTGTCGGCTATGGCTACACCTTC. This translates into CASSPSRVVGYGYTF.